These T cell receptor beta chains were read from a single sample in a study of blood T cells in healthy people across ages. TCRdb re-called the 5' RACE reads with MiXCR, one entry per CDR3 protein. The sample holds some 850,000 distinct CDR3 sequences, roughly 25% seen once. The same data also went into a second study, on T cells of mothers and their children.

Sequencing was performed on blood. The receptor source for this set is a boy aged 5-17 years in good health. The CDR3 runs from the conserved cysteine through the conserved F or W.

v_call	j_call	cdr3_aa
TRBV24-1	NA	CATSDFGAGDFYEQYF
TRBV5-1	TRBJ2-3	CASSIDRPSTDTQYF
TRBV5-1	TRBJ2-2	CASSASRTGTGELFF
TRBV4-1	TRBJ2-5	CASSQEAGGAFEQYF
TRBV9	TRBJ2-5	CASSVEGRSGGSETQYF
TRBV7-9	TRBJ2-5	CASSSYKGVRETQYF
TRBV12-3/TRBV12-4	TRBJ1-5	CASSGNRGLQPQHF
TRBV7-6	TRBJ2-1	CASSLARVAGDNEQFF
TRBV7-9	TRBJ2-4	CASSSTGIVAKNIQYF
TRBV6-5	TRBJ2-1	CASSLDYFYNEQFF